The clone carrying this TCR beta chain was detected only once. This sample is drawn from a study of blood T cell repertoires in COVID-19. Study context: The study drew acute and convalescent COVID-19 samples from the United States, Italy and Spain. The analysed material was cDNA or gDNA that came from T cells, B-cell-depleted T cells, or PBMCs.

CDR3 length: 14 amino acids. V lost 1 base and J 3 bases, leaving 9 bases between the germline ends. Per the germline V gene, CDR1 is LGHNA and CDR2 is YSLEER. In the source study's methods: Estimates of nucleated cell counts were drawn from the amplification of reference gene primers. Repertoires were generated with immunoSEQ multiplex PCR, while TCRdb's copy carries only in-frame clones and drops some. V, J and clone size are those of that table, while D and trimming were read from the DNA. The sample holds over 110,000 clones, around 89% seen once. This sequence was found in a human donor in a cohort sampled during active COVID-19. This chain uses TRBV4-3 with TRBJ1-1; no firm D call. The sequencing input was peripheral blood. CDR3 region: CASSQAGQYTEAFF. CDR3 sequence (DNA): TGCGCCAGCAGCCAAGCTGGGCAGTACACTGAAGCTTTCTTT.